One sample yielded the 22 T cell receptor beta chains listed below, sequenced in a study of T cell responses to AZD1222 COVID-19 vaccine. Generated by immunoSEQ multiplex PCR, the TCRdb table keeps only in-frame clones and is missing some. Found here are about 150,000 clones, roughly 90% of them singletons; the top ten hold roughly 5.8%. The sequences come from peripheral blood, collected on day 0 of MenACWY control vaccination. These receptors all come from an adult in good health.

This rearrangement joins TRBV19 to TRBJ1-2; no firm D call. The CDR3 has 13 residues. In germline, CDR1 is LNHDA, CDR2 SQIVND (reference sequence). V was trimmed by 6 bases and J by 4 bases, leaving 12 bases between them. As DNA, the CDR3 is TGTGCCAGTAGACCGTCCTTTGGCTATGGCTACACCTTC. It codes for CASRPSFGYGYTF.

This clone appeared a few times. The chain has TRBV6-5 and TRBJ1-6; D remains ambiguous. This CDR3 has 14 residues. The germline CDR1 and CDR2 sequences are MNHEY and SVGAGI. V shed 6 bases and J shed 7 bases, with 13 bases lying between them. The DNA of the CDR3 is TGTGCCAGCAGAGGGAGGGTTTTAAATTCACCCCTCCACTTT. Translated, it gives CASRGRVLNSPLHF.

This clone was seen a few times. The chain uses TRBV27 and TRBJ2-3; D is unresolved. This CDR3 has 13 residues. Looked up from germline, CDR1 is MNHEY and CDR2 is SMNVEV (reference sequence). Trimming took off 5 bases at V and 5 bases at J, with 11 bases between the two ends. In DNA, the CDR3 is TGTGCCAGCAGTAGACCGAACAAAGATACGCAGTATTTT. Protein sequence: CASSRPNKDTQYF.

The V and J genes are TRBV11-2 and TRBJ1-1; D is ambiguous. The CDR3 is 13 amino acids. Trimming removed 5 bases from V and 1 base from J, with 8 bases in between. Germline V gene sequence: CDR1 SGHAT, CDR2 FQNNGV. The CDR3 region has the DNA TGTGCCAGCAGCCGGACGGCGAACACTGAAGCTTTCTTT. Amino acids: CASSRTANTEAFF.

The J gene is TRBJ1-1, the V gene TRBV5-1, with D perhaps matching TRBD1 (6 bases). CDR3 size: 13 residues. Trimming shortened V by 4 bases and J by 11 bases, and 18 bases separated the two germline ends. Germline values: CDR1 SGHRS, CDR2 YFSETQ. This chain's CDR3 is CASSQGGSRGAFF. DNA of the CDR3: TGCGCCAGCAGCCAAGGGGGGAGCCGAGGGGCTTTCTTT.

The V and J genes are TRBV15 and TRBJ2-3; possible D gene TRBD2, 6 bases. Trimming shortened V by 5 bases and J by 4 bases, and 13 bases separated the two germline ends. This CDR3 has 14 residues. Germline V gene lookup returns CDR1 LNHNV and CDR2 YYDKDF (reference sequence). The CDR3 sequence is CATSAGTSPDTQYF. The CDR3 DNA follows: TGTGCCACCAGCGCGGGGACTTCCCCAGATACGCAGTATTTT. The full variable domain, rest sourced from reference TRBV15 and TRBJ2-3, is DAMVIQNPRYQVTQFGKPVTLSCSQTLNHNVMYWYQQKSSQAPKLLFHYYDKDFNNEADTPDNFQSRRPNTSFCFLDIRSPGLGDTAMYLCATSAGTSPDTQYFGPGTRLTVL.

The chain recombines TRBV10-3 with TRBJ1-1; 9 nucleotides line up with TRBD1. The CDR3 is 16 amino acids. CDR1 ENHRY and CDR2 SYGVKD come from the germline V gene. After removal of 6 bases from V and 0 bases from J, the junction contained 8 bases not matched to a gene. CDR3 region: CAIRETGGGMNTEAFF. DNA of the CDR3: TGTGCCATCAGGGAGACAGGGGGTGGAATGAACACTGAAGCTTTCTTT.

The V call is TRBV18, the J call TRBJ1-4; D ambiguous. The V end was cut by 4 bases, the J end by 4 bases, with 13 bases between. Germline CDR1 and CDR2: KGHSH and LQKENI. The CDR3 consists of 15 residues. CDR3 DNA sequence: TGTGCCAGCTCACTAGGACTGGGGAATAATGAAAAACTGTTTTTT. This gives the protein CASSLGLGNNEKLFF.

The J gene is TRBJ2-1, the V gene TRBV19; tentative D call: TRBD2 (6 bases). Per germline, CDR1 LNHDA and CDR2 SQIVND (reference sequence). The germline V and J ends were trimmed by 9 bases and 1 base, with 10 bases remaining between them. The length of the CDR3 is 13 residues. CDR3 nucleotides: TGTGCCAGCGGGAGTCGGTCCTACAATGAGCAGTTCTTC. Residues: CASGSRSYNEQFF.

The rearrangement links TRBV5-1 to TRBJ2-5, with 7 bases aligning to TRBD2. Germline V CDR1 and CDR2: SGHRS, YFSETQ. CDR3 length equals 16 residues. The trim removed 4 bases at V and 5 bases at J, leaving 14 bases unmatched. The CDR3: CASSLGRAGHGETQYF. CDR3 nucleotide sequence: TGCGCCAGCAGCCTTGGAAGAGCGGGGCACGGGGAGACCCAGTACTTC.

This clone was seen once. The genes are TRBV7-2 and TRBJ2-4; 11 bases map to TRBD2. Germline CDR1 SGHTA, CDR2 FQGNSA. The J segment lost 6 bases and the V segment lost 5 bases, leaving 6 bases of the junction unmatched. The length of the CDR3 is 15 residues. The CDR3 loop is CASSAILAGGNIQYF. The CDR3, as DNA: TGTGCCAGCAGCGCGATCCTAGCGGGGGGAAACATTCAGTACTTC.

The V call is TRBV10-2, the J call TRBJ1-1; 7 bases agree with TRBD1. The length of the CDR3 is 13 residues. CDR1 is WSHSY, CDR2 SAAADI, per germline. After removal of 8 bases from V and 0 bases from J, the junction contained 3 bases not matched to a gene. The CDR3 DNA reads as TGCGCCAGCGAAGGGGGCCTGAACACTGAAGCTTTCTTT. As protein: CASEGGLNTEAFF.

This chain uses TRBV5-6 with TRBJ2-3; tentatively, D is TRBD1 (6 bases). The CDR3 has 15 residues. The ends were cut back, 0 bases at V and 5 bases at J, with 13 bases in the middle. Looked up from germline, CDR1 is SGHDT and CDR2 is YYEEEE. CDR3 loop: CASSLEQGRGDTQYF. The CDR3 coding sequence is TGTGCCAGCAGCTTGGAACAGGGTCGCGGAGATACGCAGTATTTT. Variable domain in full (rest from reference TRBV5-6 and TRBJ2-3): DAGVTQSPTHLIKTRGQQVTLRCSPKSGHDTVSWYQQALGQGPQFIFQYYEEEERQRGNFPDRFSGHQFPNYSSELNVNALLLGDSALYLCASSLEQGRGDTQYFGPGTRLTVL.

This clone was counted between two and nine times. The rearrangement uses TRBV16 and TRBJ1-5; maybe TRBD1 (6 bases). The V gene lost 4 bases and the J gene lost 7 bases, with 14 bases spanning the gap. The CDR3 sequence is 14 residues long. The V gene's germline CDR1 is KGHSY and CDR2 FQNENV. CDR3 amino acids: CASSPGQGRQPQHF. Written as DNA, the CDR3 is TGTGCCAGCAGCCCGGGGCAGGGGAGGCAGCCCCAGCATTTT. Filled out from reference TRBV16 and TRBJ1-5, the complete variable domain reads GEEVAQTPKHLVRGEGQKAKLYCAPIKGHSYVFWYQQVLKNEFKFLISFQNENVFDETGMPKERFSAKCLPNSPCSLEIQATKLEDSAVYFCASSPGQGRQPQHFGDGTRLSIL.

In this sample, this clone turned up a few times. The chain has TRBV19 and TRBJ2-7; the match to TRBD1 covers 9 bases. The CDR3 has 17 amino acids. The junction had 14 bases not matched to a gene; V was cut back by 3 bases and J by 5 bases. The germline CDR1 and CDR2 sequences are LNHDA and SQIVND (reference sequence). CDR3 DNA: TGTGCCAGTAGTATCCGGTTTACAGGGGGCTTCCAGGACGAGCAGTACTTC. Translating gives CASSIRFTGGFQDEQYF. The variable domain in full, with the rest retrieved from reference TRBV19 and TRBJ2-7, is DGGITQSPKYLFRKEGQNVTLSCEQNLNHDAMYWYRQDPGQGLRLIYYSQIVNDFQKGDIAEGYSVSREKKESFPLTVTSAQKNPTAFYLCASSIRFTGGFQDEQYFGPGTRLTVT.

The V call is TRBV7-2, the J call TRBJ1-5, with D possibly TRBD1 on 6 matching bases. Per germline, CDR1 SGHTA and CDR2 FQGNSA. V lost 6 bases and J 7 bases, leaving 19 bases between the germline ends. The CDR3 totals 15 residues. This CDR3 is CASSLGPGGPQPQHF. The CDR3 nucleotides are TGTGCCAGCAGTCTCGGGCCCGGGGGCCCCCAGCCCCAGCATTTT.

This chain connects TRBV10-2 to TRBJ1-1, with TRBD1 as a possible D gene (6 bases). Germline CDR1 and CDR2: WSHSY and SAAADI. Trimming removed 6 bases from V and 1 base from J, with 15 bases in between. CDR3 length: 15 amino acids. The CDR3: CASRELGGKNTEAFF. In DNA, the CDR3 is TGCGCCAGCAGAGAATTAGGGGGGAAGAACACTGAAGCTTTCTTT.

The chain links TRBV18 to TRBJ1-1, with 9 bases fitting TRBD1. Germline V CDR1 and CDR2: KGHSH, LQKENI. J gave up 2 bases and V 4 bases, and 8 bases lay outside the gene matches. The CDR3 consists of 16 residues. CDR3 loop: CASSQGTGRGNTEAFF. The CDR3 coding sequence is TGTGCCAGCTCACAGGGGACAGGGCGAGGTAACACTGAAGCTTTCTTT.

For the CDR3, the DNA is TGCGCCAGCAGCCAAGACTTGGCGGCCTACACCTTC. This sequence encodes CASSQDLAAYTF. This chain joins TRBV4-1 and TRBJ1-2; D unclear. Trimming left V 0 bases short and J 10 bases short, with 9 bases between. Germline lookup yields CDR1 MGHRA and CDR2 YSYEKL. This CDR3 comprises 12 residues.

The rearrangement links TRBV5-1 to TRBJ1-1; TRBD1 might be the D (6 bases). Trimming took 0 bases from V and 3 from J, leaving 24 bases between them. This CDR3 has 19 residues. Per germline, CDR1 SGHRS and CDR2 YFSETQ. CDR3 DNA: TGCGCCAGCAGCTTGGCCGGGACATCACCCCTTTGGGCTTACACTGAAGCTTTCTTT. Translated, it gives CASSLAGTSPLWAYTEAFF.

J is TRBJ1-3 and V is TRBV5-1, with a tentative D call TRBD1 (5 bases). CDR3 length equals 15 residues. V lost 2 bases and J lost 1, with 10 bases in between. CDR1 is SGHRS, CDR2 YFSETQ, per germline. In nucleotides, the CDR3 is TGCGCCAGCAGCTTAGCAGGACAATCTGGAAACACCATATATTTT. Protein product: CASSLAGQSGNTIYF.

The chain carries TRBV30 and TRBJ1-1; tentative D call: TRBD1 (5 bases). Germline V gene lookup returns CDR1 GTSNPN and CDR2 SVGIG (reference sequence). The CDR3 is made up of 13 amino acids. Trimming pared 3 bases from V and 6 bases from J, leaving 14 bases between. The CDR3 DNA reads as TGTGCCTGGAGAAGGGCCAGGGAGGCTGAAGCTTTCTTT. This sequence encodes CAWRRAREAEAFF.